This T cell receptor beta chain was recorded in a study of T-cell memory formation after mild COVID-19. Study conclusions and caveats: Contracting clones, day 15 to 85, had balanced CD4/CD8, and later expanders favored CD4+.

This clonotype occurred a few times. As yet, its antigen is unknown. In TCRdb, the 5' RACE reads were re-called with MiXCR into one record per CDR3 protein. The sample consists of fewer than 400,000 distinct CDR3 sequences, 15% to 20% of them appearing once. V trimming: 7 bases; J trimming: 1 base; junction bases outside the gene matches: 8. The CDR3 is made up of 15 amino acids. Germline V gives CDR1 MDHEN, CDR2 SYDVKM. The TCR comes from a man between 18 and 29 years old who had mild COVID-19 (a few samples of this study predate the infection). Cell type and time point are not known. The sequenced sample consisted of PBMCs or a T cell subset sorted from them (not recorded which). V gene TRBV28 combines with J gene TRBJ1-1; 8 nucleotides line up with TRBD1. CDR3 DNA: TGTGCCAGCAAGACAGGGGTGATATGGAACACTGAAGCTTTCTTT. Translated: CASKTGVIWNTEAFF.